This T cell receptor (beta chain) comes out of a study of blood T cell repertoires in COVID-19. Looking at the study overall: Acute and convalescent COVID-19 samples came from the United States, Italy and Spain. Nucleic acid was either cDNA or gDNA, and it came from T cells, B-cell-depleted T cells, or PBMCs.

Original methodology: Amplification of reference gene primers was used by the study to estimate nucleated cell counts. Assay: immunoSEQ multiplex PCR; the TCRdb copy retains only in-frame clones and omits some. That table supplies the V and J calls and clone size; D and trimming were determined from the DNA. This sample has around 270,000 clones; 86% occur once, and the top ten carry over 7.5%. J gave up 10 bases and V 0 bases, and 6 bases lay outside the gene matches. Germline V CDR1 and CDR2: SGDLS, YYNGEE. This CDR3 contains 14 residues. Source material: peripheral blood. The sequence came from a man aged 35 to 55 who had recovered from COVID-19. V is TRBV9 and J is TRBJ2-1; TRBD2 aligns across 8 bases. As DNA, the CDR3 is TGTGCCAGCAGCGTAGCGGGGGGGCCGGGGGAGCAGTTCTTC. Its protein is CASSVAGGPGEQFF.